These 12 T cell receptor beta chains share one sample of origin, sequenced in a study of blood T cell repertoires in COVID-19 (dated by TCRdb to the early 2020s). The library relied on the immunoSEQ multiplex PCR assay. The source is immuneACCESS, and TCRdb retained only in-frame sequences with V and J called. Part of the clones is not carried over; for the studies checked, unresolved V genes explain less than half of this, and the remainder is unexplained. Across this sample there are roughly 150,000 clones, with 70% to 85% seen only once. Approximately 7.1% of the sample goes to the ten largest clones. The sequencing input was peripheral blood. Every receptor here comes from a woman aged 45-59 years in a cohort sampled during active or convalescent COVID-19.

The rearrangement links TRBV3-1 (or the pseudogene TRBV3-2) to TRBJ2-7, with D possibly being TRBD2 (6 bases). Trimming pared 4 bases from V and 7 bases from J, leaving 17 bases between. The CDR3 loop spans 14 amino acids. Per the germline V gene, CDR1 is LGHDT and CDR2 is YNNKEL (reference sequence). The CDR3 DNA follows: TGTGCCAGCAGCCTCACGGGGGTGAGTGAAGAGCAGTACTTC. Translation: CASSLTGVSEEQYF.

The chain couples TRBV6-1 to TRBJ2-1; 9 bases agree with TRBD1. This CDR3 has 16 amino acids. V was pared by 4 bases and J by 2 bases, with 6 bases of the junction left unmatched. Germline V CDR1 and CDR2: MNHNS, SASEGT. In DNA, the CDR3 is TGTGCCAGCAGTGGGAACAGGGGGCAGGCCTACAATGAGCAGTTCTTC. It is translated as CASSGNRGQAYNEQFF.

The chain links TRBV9 to TRBJ1-1; maybe TRBD1 (6 bases). Per germline, CDR1 SGDLS and CDR2 YYNGEE. Trimming removed 0 bases at V and 1 base at J, with 7 bases between. The CDR3 spans 14 residues. The CDR3 region has the DNA TGTGCCAGCAGCGTAGGGACAGAGAACACTGAAGCTTTCTTT. It translates to CASSVGTENTEAFF.

This sequence joins TRBV5-6 and TRBJ1-5; tentatively, D is TRBD1 (5 bases). The CDR3 sequence is 16 residues long. Trimming removed 0 bases at V and 2 bases at J, with 12 bases between. Germline V CDR1 and CDR2: SGHDT, YYEEEE. CDR3 amino acids: CASSLGPTGGNQPQHF. The CDR3, as DNA: TGTGCCAGCAGCTTGGGACCCACGGGGGGCAATCAGCCCCAGCATTTT.

This clone occurred a few times. The rearrangement uses TRBV2 and TRBJ2-7, with D perhaps TRBD2 (5 bases). Trimming left V 4 bases short and J 2 bases short, with 9 bases between. In germline, CDR1 is SNHLY, CDR2 FYNNEI. This CDR3 is built from 13 residues. The CDR3 loop reads CASSGGNTYEQYF. CDR3 DNA: TGTGCCAGCAGTGGAGGGAACACCTACGAGCAGTACTTC.

The rearrangement joins TRBV7-8 to TRBJ1-2; the D is unclear. From germline, CDR1 is SGHVS and CDR2 FQNEAQ. The CDR3 loop spans 11 amino acids. V was pared by 5 bases and J by 8 bases, with 9 bases between. The CDR3 sequence is CASSPMSGYTF. The CDR3 region has the DNA TGTGCCAGCAGCCCCATGAGCGGCTACACCTTC.

The CDR3 loop is CASTSGGVWNTIYF. The CDR3 DNA is TGTGCCAGCACCTCGGGGGGGGTTTGGAACACCATATATTTT. V is TRBV11-2 and J is TRBJ1-3, with D perhaps TRBD1 (5 bases). V was pared by 7 bases and J by 7 bases, with 17 bases between. The length of the CDR3 is 14 residues. The germline V gene encodes CDR1 SGHAT and CDR2 FQNNGV.

The V call is TRBV3-1 (or the pseudogene TRBV3-2), the J call TRBJ1-6, with 7 bases fitting TRBD1. This CDR3 is 20 amino acids long. The V segment lost 2 bases and the J segment 7 bases; nucleotides outside the gene matches: 20. Germline V CDR1 and CDR2: LGHDT, YNNKEL (reference sequence). CDR3 sequence: CASSQYGRSWNRGRNSPLHF. CDR3 nucleotide sequence: TGTGCCAGCAGCCAATACGGGCGGTCTTGGAACAGGGGAAGAAATTCACCCCTCCACTTT.

This clone occurred once. This sequence joins TRBV27 and TRBJ2-7, with 16 bases identical to TRBD2. Looked up from germline, CDR1 is MNHEY and CDR2 is SMNVEV (reference sequence). The CDR3 sequence is 15 residues long. J gave up 11 bases and V 6 bases, and 10 bases lay outside the gene matches. The DNA for the CDR3 is TGTGCCAGCAGAAAGGGACTAGCGGGGGGGTCCCCGGAGTACTTC. Its translation: CASRKGLAGGSPEYF.

V usage is TRBV10-3 and J usage is TRBJ1-1, with 7 bases fitting TRBD1. V was pared by 10 bases and J by 0 bases, with 5 bases of the junction left unmatched. This CDR3 region has 13 residues. Germline-derived CDR1 and CDR2 are ENHRY and SYGVKD. The CDR3 DNA reads TGTGCCAGCACAGGGGAAATGAACACTGAAGCTTTCTTT. Its translation: CASTGEMNTEAFF.

The chain links TRBV3-1 (or the pseudogene TRBV3-2) to TRBJ2-3; maybe TRBD2 (5 bases). Per the germline V gene, CDR1 is LGHDT and CDR2 is YNNKEL (reference sequence). The CDR3 is made up of 14 amino acids. V was cut by 7 bases and J by 5 bases, with 16 bases left in between. The CDR3, as DNA: TGTGCCAGCACCCCTACTTGGGCGGGAGATACGCAGTATTTT. Its protein is CASTPTWAGDTQYF.

This chain uses TRBV19 with TRBJ2-7; 7 bases agree with TRBD2. V dropped 5 bases and J dropped 7; count of bases not matched to a gene: 8. CDR3 length: 13 residues. Germline CDR1 LNHDA, CDR2 SQIVND (reference sequence). The CDR3 loop reads CASSGEGRWEQYF. DNA for the CDR3: TGTGCCAGTAGTGGGGAGGGGCGGTGGGAGCAGTACTTC.